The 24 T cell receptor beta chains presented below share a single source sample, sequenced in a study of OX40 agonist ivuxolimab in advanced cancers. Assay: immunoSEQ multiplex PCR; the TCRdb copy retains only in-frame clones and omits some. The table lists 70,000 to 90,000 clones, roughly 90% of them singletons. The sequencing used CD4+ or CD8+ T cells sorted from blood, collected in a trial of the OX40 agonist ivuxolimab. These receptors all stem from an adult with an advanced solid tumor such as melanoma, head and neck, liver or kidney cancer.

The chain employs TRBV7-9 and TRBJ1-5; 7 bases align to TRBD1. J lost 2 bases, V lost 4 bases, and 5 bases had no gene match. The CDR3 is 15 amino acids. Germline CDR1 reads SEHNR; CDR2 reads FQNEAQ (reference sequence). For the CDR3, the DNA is TGTGCCAGCAGCTCCATCACAGGGGGCAATCAGCCCCAGCATTTT. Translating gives CASSSITGGNQPQHF. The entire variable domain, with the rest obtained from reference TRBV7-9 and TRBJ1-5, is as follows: DTGVSQNPRHKITKRGQNVTFRCDPISEHNRLYWYRQTLGQGPEFLTYFQNEAQLEKSRLLSDRFSAERPKGSFSTLEIQRTEQGDSAMYLCASSSITGGNQPQHFGDGTRLSIL.

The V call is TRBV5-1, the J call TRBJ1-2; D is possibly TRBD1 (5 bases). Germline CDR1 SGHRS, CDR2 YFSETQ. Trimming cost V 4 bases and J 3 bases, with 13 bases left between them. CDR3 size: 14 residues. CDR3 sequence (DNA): TGCGCCAGCAGCAGGGAAGGGGTCGACTATGGCTACACCTTC. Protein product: CASSREGVDYGYTF.

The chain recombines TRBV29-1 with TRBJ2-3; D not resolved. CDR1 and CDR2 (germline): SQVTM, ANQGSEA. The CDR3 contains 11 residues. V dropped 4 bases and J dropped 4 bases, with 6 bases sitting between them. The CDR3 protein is CSVAPADTQYF. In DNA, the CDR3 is TGCAGCGTTGCTCCGGCAGATACGCAGTATTTT.

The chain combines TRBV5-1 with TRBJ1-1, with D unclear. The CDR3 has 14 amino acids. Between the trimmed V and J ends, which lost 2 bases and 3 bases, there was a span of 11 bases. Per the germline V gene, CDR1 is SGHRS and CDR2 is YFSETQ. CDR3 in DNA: TGCGCCAGCAGCTTCGTGGGAGTCGACACTGAAGCTTTCTTT. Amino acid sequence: CASSFVGVDTEAFF. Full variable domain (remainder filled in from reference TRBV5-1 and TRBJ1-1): KAGVTQTPRYLIKTRGQQVTLSCSPISGHRSVSWYQQTPGQGLQFLFEYFSETQRNKGNFPGRFSGRQFSNSRSEMNVSTLELGDSALYLCASSFVGVDTEAFFGQGTRLTVV.

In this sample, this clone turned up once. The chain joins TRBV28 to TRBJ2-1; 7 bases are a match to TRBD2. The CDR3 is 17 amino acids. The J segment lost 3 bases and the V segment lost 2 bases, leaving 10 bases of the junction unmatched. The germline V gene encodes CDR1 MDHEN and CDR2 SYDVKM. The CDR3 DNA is TGTGCCAGCAGTTTACCTGTGGGAGCGGGGTTCTACAATGAGCAGTTCTTC. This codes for CASSLPVGAGFYNEQFF.

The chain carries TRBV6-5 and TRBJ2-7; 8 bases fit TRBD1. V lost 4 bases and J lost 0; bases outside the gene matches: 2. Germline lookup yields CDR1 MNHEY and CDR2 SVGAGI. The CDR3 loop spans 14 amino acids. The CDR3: CASSSDRASYEQYF. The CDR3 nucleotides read TGTGCCAGCAGTTCGGACAGGGCCTCCTACGAGCAGTACTTC.

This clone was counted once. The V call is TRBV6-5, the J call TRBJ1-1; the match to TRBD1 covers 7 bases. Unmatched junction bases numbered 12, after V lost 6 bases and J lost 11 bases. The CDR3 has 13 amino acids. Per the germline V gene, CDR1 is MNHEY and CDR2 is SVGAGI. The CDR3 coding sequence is TGTGCCAGCAGCGAGACAGGGCTTCCGGACGCTTTCTTT. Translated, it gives CASSETGLPDAFF.

In nucleotides, the CDR3 is TGTGCTAGTGGTTCGCCGGTGGGAGGTATCACCGGGGAGCAGTTCTTC. It translates to CASGSPVGGITGEQFF. The V gene is TRBV12-5, the J gene TRBJ2-1, with D possibly being TRBD2 (6 bases). Between the trimmed V and J ends, which lost 4 bases and 10 bases, there was a span of 23 bases. CDR3 length: 16 amino acids. Germline V gene data show CDR1 as LGHNT and CDR2 as FRNRAP.

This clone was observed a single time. The CDR3: CASSYRDPIIGELFF. CDR3 bases: TGTGCCAGCAGCTACAGGGATCCTATCATCGGGGAGCTGTTTTTT. The V and J genes are TRBV11-2 and TRBJ2-2; D is possibly TRBD1 (6 bases). V lost 4 bases, J lost 7 bases, and 16 bases lay in between. Germline V lookup: CDR1 SGHAT, CDR2 FQNNGV. There are 15 residues in the CDR3. Looking up the rest from reference TRBV11-2 and TRBJ2-2 gives the full variable domain: EAGVAQSPRYKIIEKRQSVAFWCNPISGHATLYWYQQILGQGPKLLIQFQNNGVVDDSQLPKDRFSAERLKGVDSTLKIQPAKLEDSAVYLCASSYRDPIIGELFFGEGSRLTVL.

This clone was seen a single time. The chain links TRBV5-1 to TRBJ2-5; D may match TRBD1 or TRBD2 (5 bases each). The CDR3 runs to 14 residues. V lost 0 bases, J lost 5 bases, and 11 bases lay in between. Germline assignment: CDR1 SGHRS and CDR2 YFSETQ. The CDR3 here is CASSLGGSPETQYF. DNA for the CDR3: TGCGCCAGCAGCTTGGGGGGGTCCCCGGAGACCCAGTACTTC.

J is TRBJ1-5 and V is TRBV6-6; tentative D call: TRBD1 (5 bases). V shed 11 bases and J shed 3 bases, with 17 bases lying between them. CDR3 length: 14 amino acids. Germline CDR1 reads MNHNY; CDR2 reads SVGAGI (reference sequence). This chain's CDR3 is CASAKGQVNQPQHF. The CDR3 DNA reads TGTGCCTCAGCGAAGGGGCAGGTCAATCAGCCCCAGCATTTT.

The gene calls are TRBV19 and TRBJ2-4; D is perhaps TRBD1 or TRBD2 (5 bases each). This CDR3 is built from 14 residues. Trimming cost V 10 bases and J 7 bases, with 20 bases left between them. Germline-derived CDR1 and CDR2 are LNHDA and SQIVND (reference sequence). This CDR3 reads CATTLGGPGNIQYF. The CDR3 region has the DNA TGTGCCACGACCCTTGGGGGTCCCGGGAACATTCAGTACTTC.

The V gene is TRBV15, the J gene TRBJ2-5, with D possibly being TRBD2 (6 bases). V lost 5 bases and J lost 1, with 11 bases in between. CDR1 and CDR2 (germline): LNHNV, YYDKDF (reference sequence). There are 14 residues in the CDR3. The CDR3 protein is CATSSRLGQETQYF. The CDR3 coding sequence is TGTGCCACCAGCTCCCGACTAGGCCAAGAGACCCAGTACTTC.

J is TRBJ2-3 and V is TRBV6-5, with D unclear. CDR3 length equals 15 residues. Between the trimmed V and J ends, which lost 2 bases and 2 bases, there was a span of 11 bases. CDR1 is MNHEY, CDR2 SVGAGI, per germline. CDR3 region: CASSYLDPSTDTQYF. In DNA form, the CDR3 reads TGTGCCAGCAGTTACCTGGATCCCTCCACAGATACGCAGTATTTT.

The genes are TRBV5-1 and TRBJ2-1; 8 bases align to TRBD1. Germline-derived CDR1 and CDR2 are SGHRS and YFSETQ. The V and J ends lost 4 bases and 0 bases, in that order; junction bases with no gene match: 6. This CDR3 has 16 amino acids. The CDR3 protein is CASSLGQVSSYNEQFF. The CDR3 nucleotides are TGCGCCAGCAGCCTGGGACAGGTCAGCTCCTACAATGAGCAGTTCTTC.

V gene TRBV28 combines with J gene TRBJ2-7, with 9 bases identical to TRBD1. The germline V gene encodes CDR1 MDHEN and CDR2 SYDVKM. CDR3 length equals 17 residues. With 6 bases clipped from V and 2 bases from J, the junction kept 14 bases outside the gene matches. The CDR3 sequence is CASSLSRTGATTYEQYF. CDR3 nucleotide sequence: TGTGCCAGCAGCCTCTCGAGGACAGGGGCCACCACCTACGAGCAGTACTTC.

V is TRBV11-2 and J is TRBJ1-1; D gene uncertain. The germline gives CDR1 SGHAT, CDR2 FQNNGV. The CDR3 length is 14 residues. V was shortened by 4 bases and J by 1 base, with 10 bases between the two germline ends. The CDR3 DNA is TGTGCCAGCAGCTCCCATGCGGGGAACACTGAAGCTTTCTTT. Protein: CASSSHAGNTEAFF. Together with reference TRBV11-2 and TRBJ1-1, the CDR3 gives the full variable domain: EAGVAQSPRYKIIEKRQSVAFWCNPISGHATLYWYQQILGQGPKLLIQFQNNGVVDDSQLPKDRFSAERLKGVDSTLKIQPAKLEDSAVYLCASSSHAGNTEAFFGQGTRLTVV.

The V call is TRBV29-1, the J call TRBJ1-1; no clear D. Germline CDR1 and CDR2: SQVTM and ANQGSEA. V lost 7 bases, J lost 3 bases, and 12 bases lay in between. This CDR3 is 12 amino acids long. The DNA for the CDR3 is TGCAGCGCCACGGCCTGGGACACTGAAGCTTTCTTT. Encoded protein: CSATAWDTEAFF.

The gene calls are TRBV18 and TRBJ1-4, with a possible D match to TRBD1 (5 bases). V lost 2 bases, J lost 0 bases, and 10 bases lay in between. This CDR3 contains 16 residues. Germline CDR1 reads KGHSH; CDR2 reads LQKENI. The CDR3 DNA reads TGTGCCAGCTCACCATATGGGGGAACAACTAATGAAAAACTGTTTTTT. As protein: CASSPYGGTTNEKLFF.

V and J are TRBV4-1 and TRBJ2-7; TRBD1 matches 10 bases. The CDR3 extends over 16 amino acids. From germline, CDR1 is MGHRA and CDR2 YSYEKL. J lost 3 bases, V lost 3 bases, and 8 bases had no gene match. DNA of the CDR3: TGCGCCAGCAGCCAGGGGCCGCGGGACAGGGGCTACGAGCAGTACTTC. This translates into CASSQGPRDRGYEQYF.

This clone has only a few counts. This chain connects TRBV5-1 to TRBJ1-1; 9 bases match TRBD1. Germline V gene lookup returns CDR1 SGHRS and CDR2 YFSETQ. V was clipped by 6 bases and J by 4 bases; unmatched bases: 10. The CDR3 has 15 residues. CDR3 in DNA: TGCGCCAGCAAAACAGGGGGCATGGTGGGCACTGAAGCTTTCTTT. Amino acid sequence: CASKTGGMVGTEAFF. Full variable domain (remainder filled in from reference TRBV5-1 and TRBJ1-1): KAGVTQTPRYLIKTRGQQVTLSCSPISGHRSVSWYQQTPGQGLQFLFEYFSETQRNKGNFPGRFSGRQFSNSRSEMNVSTLELGDSALYLCASKTGGMVGTEAFFGQGTRLTVV.

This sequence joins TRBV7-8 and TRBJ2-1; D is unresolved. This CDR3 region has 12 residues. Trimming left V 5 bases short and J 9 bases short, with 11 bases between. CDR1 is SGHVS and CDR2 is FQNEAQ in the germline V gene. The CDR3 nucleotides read TGTGCCAGCAGCCCTTCCCTATCTGAGCAGTTCTTC. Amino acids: CASSPSLSEQFF. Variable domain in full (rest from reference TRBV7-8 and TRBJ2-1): GAGVSQSPRYKVAKRGQDVALRCDPISGHVSLFWYQQALGQGPEFLTYFQNEAQLDKSGLPSDRFFAERPEGSVSTLKIQRTQQEDSAVYLCASSPSLSEQFFGPGTRLTVL.

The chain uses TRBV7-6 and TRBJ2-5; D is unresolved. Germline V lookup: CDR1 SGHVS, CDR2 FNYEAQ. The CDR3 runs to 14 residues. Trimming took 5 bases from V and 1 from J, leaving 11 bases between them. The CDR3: CASSPALIQETQYF. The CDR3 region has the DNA TGTGCCAGCAGCCCCGCATTAATCCAAGAGACCCAGTACTTC.

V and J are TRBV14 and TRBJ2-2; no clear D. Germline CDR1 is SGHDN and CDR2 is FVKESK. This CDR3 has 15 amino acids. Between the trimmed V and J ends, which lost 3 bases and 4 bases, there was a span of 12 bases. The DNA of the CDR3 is TGTGCCAGCAGCCAGAACTCTGGCTTCACCGGGGAGCTGTTTTTT. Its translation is CASSQNSGFTGELFF.